The following is a T cell receptor (beta chain) sequence with its context. Its antigen is currently unknown. Reverse transcription of all isolated RNA meant that expressed TCRB transcripts were sequenced. TCRdb keeps only in-frame clones here, not all; method: immunoSEQ multiplex PCR. The table lists 600,000 to 700,000 clones, 12% of them singletons, with around 0.12% in the top ten. The CDR3 contains 15 residues. Germline values: CDR1 SGDLS, CDR2 YYNGEE. Trimming took off 4 bases at V and 3 bases at J, with 13 bases between the two ends. The record originates from a study of beta chain features in type 1 diabetes. Study-level results: Significant though moderate, a shortening of TCRB CDR3s appeared in all four CD4+ subsets of Type 1 diabetes patients. The similarity of naive, central memory and Treg TCRB repertoires appeared greater among patients than among healthy donors.

The chain combines TRBV9 with TRBJ1-4; D might be TRBD1 (5 bases). The sample consisted of naive CD4+ T cells from blood. This TCR came from a man aged 25-40 years with type 1 diabetes. Written as DNA, the CDR3 is TGTGCCAGCAGCTCCAGGGTACAGGCTAATGAAAAACTGTTTTTT. This translates into CASSSRVQANEKLFF.